This T cell receptor (beta chain) was found in a study of T cells in Graves' hyperthyroidism and ophthalmopathy. Study results and caveats: Ophthalmopathy and stable hyperthyroidism were told apart by a 13 V-J model. Ophthalmopathy, which appeared later, was predicted by the model a median about 5.9 months before onset. Most expanded thyroid clonotypes above 0.001 also appeared in blood.

Researchers amplified the TCR beta CDR3 regions from RNA transcripts. The HTBI primer set served for first-round RT-PCR of the TCR CDR3. Each CDR3 protein is one row after TCRdb ran MiXCR on the multiplex PCR reads. The sample has tens of thousands of distinct CDR3 sequences, roughly half seen once. Worth noting for this clonotype: What it recognizes is unknown.

The CDR3 has 13 amino acids. Between the trimmed V and J ends, which lost 1 base and 9 bases, there was a span of 13 bases. Germline V gene lookup returns CDR1 SGHTA and CDR2 FQGNSA. Any patient presenting with uncontrolled infection, other autoimmune disease, pregnancy or lactation was left out. Sequencing used peripheral blood or thyroid tissue (not recorded which). This chain joins TRBV7-2 and TRBJ2-7; D remains unclear. This clonotype was sampled from a man in his late teens or twenties with Graves' hyperthyroidism. CDR3 bases: TGTGCCAGCAGCTTAGGTACGACCCACGGGCAGTACTTC. Residues: CASSLGTTHGQYF.